This T cell receptor (beta chain) was sequenced during a study of OX40 agonist ivuxolimab in advanced cancers. Study overall: The study reported partial responses in three patients: one hepatocellular carcinoma, two cutaneous melanoma. Findings and limits, study-wide: Certain nonresponders additionally had low normalized T-cell clonal expansion. Compared with CD4+, CD8+ T cells on average had more expanded clones. Both CD4+ and CD8+ T cell populations in blood had undergone clonal expansion by week 6 at 0.1 to 3.0 mg/kg.

Germline CDR1 reads SEHNR; CDR2 reads FQNEAQ (reference sequence). This CDR3 contains 13 residues. V was pared by 6 bases and J by 8 bases, with 16 bases between. Only in-frame clones appear in the TCRdb table, and some are missing; sequencing was by immunoSEQ multiplex PCR. The sample consists of around 72,000 clones, approximately 80% of them appearing once. In the case of this clone: Its matching antigen is unknown. Since no conserved phenylalanine or tryptophan closes the CDR3, a read error is the likely cause.

The sequencing used CD4+ or CD8+ T cells sorted from blood, collected in a trial of the OX40 agonist ivuxolimab. This sequence was found in an adult with an advanced solid tumor such as melanoma, head and neck, liver or kidney cancer. The V and J genes are TRBV7-9 and TRBJ1-2; tentative D call: TRBD1 (6 bases). CDR3 coding DNA: TGTGCCAGCAGTAGAGAACAGGGTGACGGCTACACCCTC. Translated: CASSREQGDGYTL.